A single sample is the source of the 9 T cell receptor beta chains below, sequenced in a study of blood T cells in healthy people across ages. For the second PCR, which ran for about 6 to 11 cycles, a sample-barcoded 5' primer and a J-beta primer mix were used. A single record per CDR3 protein comes from TCRdb applying MiXCR to the 5' RACE reads. In the table there are fewer than 1.5 million distinct CDR3 sequences, about 40% of which are singletons. Sequenced material: blood. Receptor source: a woman aged 18-29 years in good health.

This clonotype has a handful of counts. The chain couples TRBV5-6 to TRBJ2-4; D is possibly TRBD2 (6 bases). The CDR3 is 14 residues long. Germline lookup yields CDR1 SGHDT and CDR2 YYEEEE. Deletions cut 4 bases from V and 1 base from J, with 9 bases between. The CDR3 DNA reads TGTGCCAGCAGCCACGCGGGGGCCAAAAACATTCAGTACTTC. It translates to CASSHAGAKNIQYF.

This clonotype has only one observation. The chain has TRBV6-1 and TRBJ2-5; 9 bases line up with TRBD2. Looked up from germline, CDR1 is MNHNS and CDR2 is SASEGT. The CDR3 covers 15 residues. The V and J ends lost 3 bases and 1 base, in that order; junction bases with no gene match: 3. The CDR3 sequence is CASSDLLAGQETQYF. Here the CDR3 DNA reads TGTGCCAGCAGTGATTTACTAGCGGGCCAAGAGACCCAGTACTTC.

The chain is built from TRBV4-1 and TRBJ2-5, with D perhaps being TRBD1 or TRBD2 (5 bases each). V lost 2 bases and J lost 11, with 24 bases in between. This CDR3 comprises 16 residues. The germline V gene encodes CDR1 MGHRA and CDR2 YSYEKL. CDR3 coding DNA: TGCGCCAGCAGCCAAATCCCGGGACCTGACCACAATGAGCAGTACTTC. It yields the protein CASSQIPGPDHNEQYF.

This clonotype was counted only a few times. The rearrangement uses TRBV7-6 and TRBJ2-3, with 7 bases fitting TRBD2. Unmatched junction bases numbered 5, after V lost 0 bases and J lost 2 bases. Germline values: CDR1 SGHVS, CDR2 FNYEAQ. The CDR3 runs 16 residues. In DNA form, the CDR3 reads TGTGCCAGCAGCTTAGCGGGAGGGGACGTCACAGATACGCAGTATTTT. It yields the protein CASSLAGGDVTDTQYF.

The gene calls are TRBV4-2 and TRBJ2-1; 9 bases align to TRBD2. Germline values: CDR1 LGHNA, CDR2 YNFKEQ. CDR3 length: 16 amino acids. V trimming: 0 bases; J trimming: 8 bases; junction bases outside the gene matches: 8. CDR3 residues: CASSQERGGTLDEQFF. Here the CDR3 DNA reads TGTGCCAGCAGCCAAGAGCGGGGGGGCACACTTGATGAGCAGTTCTTC.

This clonotype occurred a few times. The gene calls are TRBV5-1 and TRBJ2-3, with 13 positions matching TRBD2. Germline loops: CDR1 SGHRS, CDR2 YFSETQ. This CDR3 has 18 residues. J lost 0 bases, V lost 4 bases, and 8 bases had no gene match. The CDR3 bases are TGCGCCAGCAGCCGTAAACTAGCGGGGGGGCTCAGCACAGATACGCAGTATTTT. It specifies CASSRKLAGGLSTDTQYF.

The table lists this clonotype with a few counts. The rearrangement links TRBV20-1 to TRBJ2-1; 11 nucleotides agree with TRBD2. The trim removed 6 bases at V and 6 bases at J, leaving 10 bases unmatched. The CDR3 extends over 15 amino acids. Germline V gives CDR1 DFQATT, CDR2 SNEGSKA (reference sequence). CDR3 DNA sequence: TGCAGTGCCACATCACTAGCGGGGGCCTTCAATGAGCAGTTCTTC. Residues: CSATSLAGAFNEQFF.

This chain links TRBV27 with TRBJ2-7; D tentatively reads TRBD1 or TRBD2 (5 bases each). Germline-derived CDR1 and CDR2 are MNHEY and SMNVEV (reference sequence). Trimming pared 6 bases from V and 2 bases from J, leaving 14 bases between. CDR3 length: 14 amino acids. CDR3 in DNA: TGTGCCAGCAGCGCAGGGACGGTTCCCTACGAGCAGTACTTC. Amino acids: CASSAGTVPYEQYF.

This clonotype was observed a handful of times. The CDR3 region is CSVEAGQQGENIQYF. The CDR3 DNA follows: TGCAGCGTTGAAGCGGGACAACAAGGGGAAAACATTCAGTACTTC. This chain connects TRBV29-1 to TRBJ2-4; tentative D call: TRBD1 (6 bases). The germline V gene has CDR1 SQVTM and CDR2 ANQGSEA. Deletions cut 1 base from V and 5 bases from J, with 15 bases between. This CDR3 comprises 15 residues.